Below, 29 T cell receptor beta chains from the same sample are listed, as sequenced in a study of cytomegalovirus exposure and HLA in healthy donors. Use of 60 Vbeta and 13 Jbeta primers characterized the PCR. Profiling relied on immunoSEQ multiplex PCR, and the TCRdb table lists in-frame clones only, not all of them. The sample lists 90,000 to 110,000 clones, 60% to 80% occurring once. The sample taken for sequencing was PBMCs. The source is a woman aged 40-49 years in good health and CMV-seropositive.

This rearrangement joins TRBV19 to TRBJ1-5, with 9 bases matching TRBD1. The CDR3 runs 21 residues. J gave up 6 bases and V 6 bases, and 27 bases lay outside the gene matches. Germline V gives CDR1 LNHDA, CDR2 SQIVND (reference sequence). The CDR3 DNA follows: TGTGCCAGTAGGATACAATTGTCGTCTCCATCCGGGACAGGGTTTGTTCAGCCCCAGCATTTT. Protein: CASRIQLSSPSGTGFVQPQHF. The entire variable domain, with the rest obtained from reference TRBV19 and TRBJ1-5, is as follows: DGGITQSPKYLFRKEGQNVTLSCEQNLNHDAMYWYRQDPGQGLRLIYYSQIVNDFQKGDIAEGYSVSREKKESFPLTVTSAQKNPTAFYLCASRIQLSSPSGTGFVQPQHFGDGTRLSIL.

The DNA for the CDR3 is TGCGCCAGCAGCCAAGGACTAGCGGGAGGTGGTGGTGAGCAGTTCTTC. Protein product: CASSQGLAGGGGEQFF. V usage is TRBV4-1 and J usage is TRBJ2-1; 13 positions agree with TRBD2. Germline-derived CDR1 and CDR2 are MGHRA and YSYEKL. The trim removed 1 base at V and 9 bases at J, leaving 6 bases unmatched. The CDR3 runs to 16 residues.

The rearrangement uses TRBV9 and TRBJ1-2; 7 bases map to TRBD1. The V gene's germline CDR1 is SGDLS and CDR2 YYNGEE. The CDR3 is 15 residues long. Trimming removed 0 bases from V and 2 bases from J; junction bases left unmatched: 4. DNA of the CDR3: TGTGCCAGCAGCGTAGGACAGGGATTGAACTATGGCTACACCTTC. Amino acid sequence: CASSVGQGLNYGYTF.

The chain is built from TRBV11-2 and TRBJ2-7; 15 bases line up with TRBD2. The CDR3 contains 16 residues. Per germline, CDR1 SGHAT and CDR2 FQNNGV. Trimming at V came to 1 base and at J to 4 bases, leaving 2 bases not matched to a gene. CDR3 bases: TGTGCCAGCAGCTTAGGGGGACTAGCGGGGGGATACGAGCAGTACTTC. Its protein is CASSLGGLAGGYEQYF.

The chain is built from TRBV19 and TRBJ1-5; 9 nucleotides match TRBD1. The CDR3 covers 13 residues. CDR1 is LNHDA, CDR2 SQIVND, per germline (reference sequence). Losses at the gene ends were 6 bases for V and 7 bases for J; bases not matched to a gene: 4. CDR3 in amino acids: CASRDRGGQPQHF. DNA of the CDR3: TGTGCCAGTAGGGACAGGGGTGGGCAGCCCCAGCATTTT.

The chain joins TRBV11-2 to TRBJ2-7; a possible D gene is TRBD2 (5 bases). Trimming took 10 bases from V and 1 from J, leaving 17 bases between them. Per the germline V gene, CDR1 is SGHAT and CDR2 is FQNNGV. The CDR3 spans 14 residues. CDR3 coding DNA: TGTGCCACCAGGACTTCCCGAGGATCCTACGAGCAGTACTTC. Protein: CATRTSRGSYEQYF. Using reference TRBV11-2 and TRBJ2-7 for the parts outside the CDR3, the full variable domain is EAGVAQSPRYKIIEKRQSVAFWCNPISGHATLYWYQQILGQGPKLLIQFQNNGVVDDSQLPKDRFSAERLKGVDSTLKIQPAKLEDSAVYLCATRTSRGSYEQYFGPGTRLTVT.

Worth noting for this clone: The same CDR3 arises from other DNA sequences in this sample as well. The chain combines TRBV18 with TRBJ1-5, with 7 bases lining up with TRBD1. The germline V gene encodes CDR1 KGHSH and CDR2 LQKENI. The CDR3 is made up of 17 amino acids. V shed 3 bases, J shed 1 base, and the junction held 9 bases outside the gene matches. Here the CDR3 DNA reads TGTGCCAGCTCACCCCCAACGCTGGACAGGAGCAATCAGCCCCAGCATTTT. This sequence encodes CASSPPTLDRSNQPQHF.

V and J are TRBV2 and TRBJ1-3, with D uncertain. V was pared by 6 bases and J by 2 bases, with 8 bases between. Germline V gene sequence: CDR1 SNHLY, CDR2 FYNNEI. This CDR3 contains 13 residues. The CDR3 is CASSEQTGNTIYF. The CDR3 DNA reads TGTGCCAGCAGCGAACAGACTGGAAACACCATATATTTT.

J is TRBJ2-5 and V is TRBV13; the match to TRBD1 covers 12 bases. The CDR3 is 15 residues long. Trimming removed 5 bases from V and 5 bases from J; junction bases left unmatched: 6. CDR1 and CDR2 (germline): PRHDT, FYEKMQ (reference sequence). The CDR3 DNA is TGTGCCAGCAGCCCGGGACAGGGGGCTGGCGAGACCCAGTACTTC. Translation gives CASSPGQGAGETQYF.

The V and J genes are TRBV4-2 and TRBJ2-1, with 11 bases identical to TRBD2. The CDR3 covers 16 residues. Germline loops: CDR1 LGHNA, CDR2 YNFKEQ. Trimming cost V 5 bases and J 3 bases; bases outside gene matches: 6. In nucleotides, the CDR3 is TGTGCCAGCAGCAATATGGGGACTAGCGGCTACAATGAGCAGTTCTTC. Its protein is CASSNMGTSGYNEQFF.

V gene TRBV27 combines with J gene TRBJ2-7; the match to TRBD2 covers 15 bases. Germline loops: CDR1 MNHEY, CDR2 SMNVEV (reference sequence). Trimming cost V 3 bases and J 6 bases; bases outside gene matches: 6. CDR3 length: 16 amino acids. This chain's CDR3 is CASSFIGTSGGPEQYF. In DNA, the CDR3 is TGTGCCAGCAGTTTCATCGGGACTAGCGGGGGGCCCGAGCAGTACTTC.

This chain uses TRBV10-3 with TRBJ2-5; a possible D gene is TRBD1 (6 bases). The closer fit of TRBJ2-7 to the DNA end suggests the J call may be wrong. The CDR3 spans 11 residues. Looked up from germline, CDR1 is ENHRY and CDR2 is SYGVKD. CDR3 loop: CASLDSYEQYF. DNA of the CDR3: TGTGCCAGCTTGGACAGCTACGAGCAGTACTTC.

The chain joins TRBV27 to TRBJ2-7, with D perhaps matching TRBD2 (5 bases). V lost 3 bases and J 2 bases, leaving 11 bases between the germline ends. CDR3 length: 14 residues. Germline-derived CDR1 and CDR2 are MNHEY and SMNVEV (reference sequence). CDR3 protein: CASSFTAATYEQYF. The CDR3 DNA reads TGTGCCAGCAGTTTTACAGCGGCTACCTACGAGCAGTACTTC.

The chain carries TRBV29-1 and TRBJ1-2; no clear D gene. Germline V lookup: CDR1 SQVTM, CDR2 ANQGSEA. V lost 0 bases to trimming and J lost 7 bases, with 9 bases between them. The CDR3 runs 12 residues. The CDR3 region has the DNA TGCAGCGTTGAAGATCCAGGTTCTGGCTACACCTTC. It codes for CSVEDPGSGYTF.

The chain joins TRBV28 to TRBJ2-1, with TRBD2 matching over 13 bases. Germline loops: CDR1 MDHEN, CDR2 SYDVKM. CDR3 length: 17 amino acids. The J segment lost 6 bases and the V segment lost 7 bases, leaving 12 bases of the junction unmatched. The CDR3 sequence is CASTSPQGLAGLNEQFF. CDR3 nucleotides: TGTGCCAGCACTTCCCCCCAGGGACTAGCGGGACTCAATGAGCAGTTCTTC.

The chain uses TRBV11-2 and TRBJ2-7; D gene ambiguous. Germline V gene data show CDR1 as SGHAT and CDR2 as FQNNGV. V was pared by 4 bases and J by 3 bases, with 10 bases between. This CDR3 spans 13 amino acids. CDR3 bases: TGTGCCAGCAGCTCCAGAGGAAGCTACGAGCAGTACTTC. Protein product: CASSSRGSYEQYF.

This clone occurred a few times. The CDR3, as DNA: TGTGCCAGCGTGACCCGGGTTGGCGGATTGAAACTGTTTTTT. Its protein product is CASVTRVGGLKLFF. The rearrangement joins TRBV2 to TRBJ1-4; D is ambiguous. Germline CDR1 reads SNHLY; CDR2 reads FYNNEI. The CDR3 is 14 residues long. Trimming removed 8 bases at V and 11 bases at J, with 21 bases between.

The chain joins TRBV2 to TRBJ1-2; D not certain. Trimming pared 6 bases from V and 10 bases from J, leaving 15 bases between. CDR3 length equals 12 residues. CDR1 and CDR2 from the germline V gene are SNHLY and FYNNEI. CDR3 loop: CASSGGGDLYTF. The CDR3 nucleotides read TGTGCCAGCAGCGGCGGCGGAGACCTCTACACCTTC. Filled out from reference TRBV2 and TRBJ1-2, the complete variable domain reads EPEVTQTPSHQVTQMGQEVILRCVPISNHLYFYWYRQILGQKVEFLVSFYNNEISEKSEIFDDQFSVERPDGSNFTLKIRSTKLEDSAMYFCASSGGGDLYTFGSGTRLTVV.

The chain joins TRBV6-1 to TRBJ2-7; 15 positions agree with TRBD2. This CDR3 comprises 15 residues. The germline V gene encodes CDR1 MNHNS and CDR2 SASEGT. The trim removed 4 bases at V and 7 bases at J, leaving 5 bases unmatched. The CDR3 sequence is CASSVRTSGRGEQYF. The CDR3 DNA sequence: TGTGCCAGCAGTGTGCGGACTAGCGGGAGGGGTGAGCAGTACTTC.

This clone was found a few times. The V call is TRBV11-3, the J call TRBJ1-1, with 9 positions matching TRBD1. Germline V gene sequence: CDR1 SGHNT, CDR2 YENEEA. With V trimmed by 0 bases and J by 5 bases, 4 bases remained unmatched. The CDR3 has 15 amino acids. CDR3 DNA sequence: TGTGCCAGCAGCTTAGATACCGACAGGGGGACTGAAGCTTTCTTT. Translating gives CASSLDTDRGTEAFF.

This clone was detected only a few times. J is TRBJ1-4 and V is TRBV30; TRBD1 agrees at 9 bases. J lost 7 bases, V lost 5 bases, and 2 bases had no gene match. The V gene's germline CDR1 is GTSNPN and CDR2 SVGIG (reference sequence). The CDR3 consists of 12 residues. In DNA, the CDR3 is TGTGCCTGGCGGACAGGGGCTGAAAAACTGTTTTTT. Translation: CAWRTGAEKLFF. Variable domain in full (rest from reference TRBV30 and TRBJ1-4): SQTIHQWPATLVQPVGSPLSLECTVEGTSNPNLYWYRQAAGRGLQLLFYSVGIGQISSEVPQNLSASRPQDRQFILSSKKLLLSDSGFYLCAWRTGAEKLFFGSGTQLSVL.

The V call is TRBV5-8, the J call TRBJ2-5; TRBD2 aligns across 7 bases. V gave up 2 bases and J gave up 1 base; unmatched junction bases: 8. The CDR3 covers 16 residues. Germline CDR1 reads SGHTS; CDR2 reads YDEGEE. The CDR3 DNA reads TGTGCCAGCAGCTTCGGCCGACTAGCAGTCCAAGAGACCCAGTACTTC. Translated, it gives CASSFGRLAVQETQYF. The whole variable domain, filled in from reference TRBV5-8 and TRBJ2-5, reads EAGVTQSPTHLIKTRGQQATLRCSPISGHTSVYWYQQALGLGLQFLLWYDEGEERNRGNFPPRFSGRQFPNYSSELNVNALELEDSALYLCASSFGRLAVQETQYFGPGTRLLVL.

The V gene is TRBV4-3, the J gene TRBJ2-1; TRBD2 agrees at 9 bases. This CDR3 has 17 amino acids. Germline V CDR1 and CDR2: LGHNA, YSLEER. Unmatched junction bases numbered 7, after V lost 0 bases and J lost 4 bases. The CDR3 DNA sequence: TGCGCCAGCAGCCAAGAGGGGCGGGGGGGACTTTACAATGAGCAGTTCTTC. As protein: CASSQEGRGGLYNEQFF.

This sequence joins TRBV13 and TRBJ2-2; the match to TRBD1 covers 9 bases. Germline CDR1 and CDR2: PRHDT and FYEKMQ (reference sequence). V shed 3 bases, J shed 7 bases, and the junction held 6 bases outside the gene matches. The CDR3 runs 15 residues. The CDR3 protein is CASSLPTGGSGELFF. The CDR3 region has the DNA TGTGCCAGCAGCTTGCCTACAGGGGGCAGCGGGGAGCTGTTTTTT.

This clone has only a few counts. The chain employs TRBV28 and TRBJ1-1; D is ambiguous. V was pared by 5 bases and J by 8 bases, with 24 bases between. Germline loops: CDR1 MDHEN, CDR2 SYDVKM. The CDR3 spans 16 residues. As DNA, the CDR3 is TGTGCCAGCAGTCCCCCCCTGGGGAACCGGGAACCCGAAGCTTTCTTT. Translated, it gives CASSPPLGNREPEAFF.

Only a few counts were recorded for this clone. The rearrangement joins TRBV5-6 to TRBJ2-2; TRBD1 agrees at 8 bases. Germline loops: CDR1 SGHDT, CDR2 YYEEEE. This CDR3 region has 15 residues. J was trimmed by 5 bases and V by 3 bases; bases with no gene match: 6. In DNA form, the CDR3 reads TGTGCCAGCAGCTACGGGGACAGGTTGACCGGGGAGCTGTTTTTT. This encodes CASSYGDRLTGELFF.

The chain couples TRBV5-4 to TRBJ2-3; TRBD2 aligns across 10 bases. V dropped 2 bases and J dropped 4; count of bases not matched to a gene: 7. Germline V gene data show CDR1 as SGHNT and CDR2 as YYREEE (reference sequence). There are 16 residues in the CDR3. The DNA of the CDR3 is TGTGCCAGCAGCTTAAGCGGGGGGGCCTCTCCAGATACGCAGTATTTT. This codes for CASSLSGGASPDTQYF.

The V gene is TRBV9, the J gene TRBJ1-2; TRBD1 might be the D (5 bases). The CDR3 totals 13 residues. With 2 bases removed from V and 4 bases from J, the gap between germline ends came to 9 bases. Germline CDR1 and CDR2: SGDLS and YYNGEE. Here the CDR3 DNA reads TGTGCCAGCAGCGTTGGACACCTCTATGGCTACACCTTC. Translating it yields CASSVGHLYGYTF.

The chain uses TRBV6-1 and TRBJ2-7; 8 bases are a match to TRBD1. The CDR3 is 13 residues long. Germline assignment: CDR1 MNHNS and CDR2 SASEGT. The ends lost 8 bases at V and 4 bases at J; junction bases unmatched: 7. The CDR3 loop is CASGAGGAYEQYF. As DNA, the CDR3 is TGTGCCAGCGGGGCAGGGGGCGCGTACGAGCAGTACTTC.